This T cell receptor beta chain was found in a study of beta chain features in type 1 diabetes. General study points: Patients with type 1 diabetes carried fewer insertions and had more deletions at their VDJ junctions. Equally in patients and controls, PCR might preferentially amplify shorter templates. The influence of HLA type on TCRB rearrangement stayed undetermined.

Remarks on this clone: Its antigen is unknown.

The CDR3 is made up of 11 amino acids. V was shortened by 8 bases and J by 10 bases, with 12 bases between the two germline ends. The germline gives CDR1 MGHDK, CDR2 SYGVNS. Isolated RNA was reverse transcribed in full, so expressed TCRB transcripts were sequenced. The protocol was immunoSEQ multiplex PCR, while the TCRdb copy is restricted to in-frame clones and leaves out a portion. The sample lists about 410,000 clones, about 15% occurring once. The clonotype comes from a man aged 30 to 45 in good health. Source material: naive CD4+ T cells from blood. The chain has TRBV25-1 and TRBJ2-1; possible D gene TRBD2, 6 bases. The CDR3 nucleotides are TGTGCCAGCCCGAAGCGGGCAGAGCAGTTCTTC. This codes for CASPKRAEQFF.